These 23 T cell receptor beta chains share one sample of origin, sequenced in a study of response to subunit inactivated influenza vaccine. TCRdb re-called the RT-PCR reads with MiXCR, one entry per CDR3 protein. This table holds around 520,000 distinct CDR3 sequences, around 25% found once. The material sequenced was CD4+ T cells sorted from PBMCs, taken around 5 days after vaccination. The receptors originated from a man in his fifties who received an inactivated influenza vaccine.

This clonotype was detected only a few times. The rearrangement joins TRBV18 to TRBJ1-1; the D is unclear. This CDR3 spans 14 amino acids. The ends were cut back, 2 bases at V and 5 bases at J, with 12 bases in the middle. Per germline, CDR1 KGHSH and CDR2 LQKENI. CDR3 DNA: TGTGCCAGCTCACCATCTTTCGGAGGAACTGAAGCTTTCTTT. Translation gives CASSPSFGGTEAFF.

This clonotype was recorded a few times. J is TRBJ1-5 and V is TRBV10-3, with 7 bases aligning to TRBD1. Germline CDR1 ENHRY, CDR2 SYGVKD. The CDR3 contains 13 residues. The V segment lost 6 bases and the J segment 4 bases; nucleotides outside the gene matches: 3. DNA of the CDR3: TGTGCCATCAGGGGACAGTTGAATCAGCCCCAGCATTTT. It is translated as CAIRGQLNQPQHF.

The J gene is TRBJ2-7, the V gene TRBV5-1; D is unresolved. The CDR3 runs to 13 residues. Per the germline V gene, CDR1 is SGHRS and CDR2 is YFSETQ. The V end was cut by 3 bases, the J end by 0 bases, with 7 bases between. CDR3 sequence (DNA): TGCGCCAGCAGCTCCTCTCCCTCCTACGAGCAGTACTTC. Translated: CASSSSPSYEQYF. Complete variable domain (other parts from reference TRBV5-1 and TRBJ2-7): KAGVTQTPRYLIKTRGQQVTLSCSPISGHRSVSWYQQTPGQGLQFLFEYFSETQRNKGNFPGRFSGRQFSNSRSEMNVSTLELGDSALYLCASSSSPSYEQYFGPGTRLTVT.

The chain links TRBV29-1 to TRBJ2-7, with D perhaps TRBD1 or TRBD2 (6 bases each). The CDR3 is 14 residues long. Germline CDR1 and CDR2: SQVTM and ANQGSEA. Trimming removed 5 bases at V and 7 bases at J, with 21 bases between. CDR3 coding DNA: TGCAGCGTTACCAGGGGACTTCTCCTGGGGGAGCAGTACTTC. It is translated as CSVTRGLLLGEQYF.

This clonotype was observed a handful of times. The gene calls are TRBV20-1 and TRBJ2-3; 8 nucleotides agree with TRBD2. V lost 5 bases to trimming and J lost 2 bases; unmatched junction nucleotides: 9. CDR1 is DFQATT, CDR2 SNEGSKA, per germline (reference sequence). The CDR3 contains 15 residues. The DNA of the CDR3 is TGCAGTGCTTCGGTTACTAGCGGAAACACAGATACGCAGTATTTT. Protein: CSASVTSGNTDTQYF.

The genes are TRBV20-1 and TRBJ2-5, with a weak D call TRBD1 (6 bases). Germline-derived CDR1 and CDR2 are DFQATT and SNEGSKA (reference sequence). The CDR3 totals 15 residues. V was cut by 2 bases and J by 7 bases, with 20 bases left in between. CDR3 sequence reads: CSARPQGTLHGTQYF. CDR3 nucleotide sequence: TGCAGTGCTAGACCCCAGGGGACCCTCCACGGGACCCAGTACTTC.

This clonotype has only a few counts. The CDR3 sequence is CSARETAGTF. The DNA of the CDR3 is TGCAGTGCTAGAGAGACCGCGGGCACCTTC. The chain is built from TRBV20-1 and TRBJ1-2; D not certain. Germline CDR1 DFQATT, CDR2 SNEGSKA (reference sequence). The CDR3 consists of 10 residues. The V end lost 0 bases, the J end lost 13 bases, and 9 bases lay between the germline ends.

The sample holds a few counts of this clonotype. The chain links TRBV2 to TRBJ1-2, with D unclear. V shed 3 bases and J shed 4 bases, with 15 bases lying between them. This CDR3 region has 15 residues. In germline, CDR1 is SNHLY, CDR2 FYNNEI. The CDR3 DNA sequence: TGTGCCAGCAGTGACATGGCCCTCTTGGGCTATGGCTACACCTTC. Translation: CASSDMALLGYGYTF.

Only a few counts were recorded for this clonotype. This sequence joins TRBV7-9 and TRBJ2-5; TRBD2 agrees at 14 bases. Germline values: CDR1 SEHNR, CDR2 FQNEAQ (reference sequence). Trimming removed 5 bases from V and 3 bases from J; junction bases left unmatched: 5. The CDR3 consists of 16 residues. The CDR3 sequence is CASSPTGLAGEETQYF. Written as DNA, the CDR3 is TGTGCCAGCAGCCCCACGGGACTAGCGGGAGAAGAGACCCAGTACTTC.

This clonotype was seen a handful of times. CDR3 sequence (DNA): TGTGCCAGCAGTTTGGTACGAGGGAATGGCTACACCTTC. Protein product: CASSLVRGNGYTF. The chain is built from TRBV12-3 or TRBV12-4 and TRBJ1-2; D remains ambiguous. The germline V and J ends were trimmed by 3 bases and 6 bases, with 11 bases remaining between them. This CDR3 region has 13 residues.

For the CDR3, the DNA is TGCGCCAGCAGCCGGAAACGGGGCACTGAAGCTTTCTTT. Its protein is CASSRKRGTEAFF. The V call is TRBV4-3, the J call TRBJ1-1, with D unresolved. Germline V lookup: CDR1 LGHNA, CDR2 YSLEER. V gave up 4 bases and J gave up 4 bases, with 10 bases separating them. The CDR3 loop spans 13 amino acids.

The chain has TRBV7-8 and TRBJ2-3, with TRBD1 matching over 10 bases. The CDR3 consists of 16 residues. The junction had 7 bases not matched to a gene; V was cut back by 6 bases and J by 1 base. Germline values: CDR1 SGHVS, CDR2 FQNEAQ. CDR3 amino acids: CASRLLGTGGTDTQYF. DNA of the CDR3: TGTGCCAGCAGACTATTGGGGACAGGGGGCACAGATACGCAGTATTTT.

CDR3 bases: TGCAGTGCTAAAACAGGGGGCACTAACACCGGGGAGCTGTTTTTT. Residues: CSAKTGGTNTGELFF. The chain combines TRBV20-1 with TRBJ2-2; TRBD1 matches 9 bases. CDR3 length: 15 amino acids. After removal of 4 bases from V and 2 bases from J, the junction contained 5 bases not matched to a gene. Germline assignment: CDR1 DFQATT and CDR2 SNEGSKA (reference sequence).

The V call is TRBV7-2, the J call TRBJ2-7; possibly TRBD1 for D (6 bases). V lost 3 bases and J lost 6, with 12 bases in between. Germline lookup yields CDR1 SGHTA and CDR2 FQGNSA. The CDR3 runs 13 residues. DNA of the CDR3: TGTGCCAGCAGCTTTATGAGGGACACCGAGCAGTACTTC. It yields the protein CASSFMRDTEQYF. The entire variable domain, with the rest obtained from reference TRBV7-2 and TRBJ2-7, is as follows: GAGVSQSPSNKVTEKGKDVELRCDPISGHTALYWYRQSLGQGLEFLIYFQGNSAPDKSGLPSDRFSAERTGGSVSTLTIQRTQQEDSAVYLCASSFMRDTEQYFGPGTRLTVT.

This clonotype has just a few counts. The chain recombines TRBV12-5 with TRBJ2-7; 11 positions agree with TRBD2. Germline V CDR1 and CDR2: LGHNT, FRNRAP. The V segment lost 0 bases and the J segment 3 bases; nucleotides outside the gene matches: 4. This CDR3 is built from 16 residues. The CDR3 DNA sequence: TGTGCTAGTGGTTTGGTACCGGGACTAGCGGTCTACGAGCAGTACTTC. Protein product: CASGLVPGLAVYEQYF.

Worth noting for this clonotype: A much larger clone sits a single nucleotide away, making a read error possible. The CDR3 end shows no conserved phenylalanine or tryptophan, and so a read error is likely. This rearrangement joins TRBV7-2 to TRBJ2-7, with a weak D call TRBD2 (6 bases). This CDR3 region has 14 residues. Trimming shortened V by 0 bases and J by 3 bases, and 9 bases separated the two germline ends. Germline V gene data show CDR1 as SGHTA and CDR2 as FQGNSA. The CDR3 region has the DNA TGTGCCAGCAGCTTAGCTGCGGGAAACTACGAGCAGTACTAC. Its protein product is CASSLAAGNYEQYY.

This clonotype was recorded a few times. This chain joins TRBV28 and TRBJ2-1, with D perhaps TRBD2 (5 bases). V lost 5 bases, J lost 0 bases, and 23 bases lay in between. Germline CDR1 is MDHEN and CDR2 is SYDVKM. This CDR3 has 19 residues. The chain's CDR3 is CASSPILFTRESSYNEQFF. The CDR3 nucleotides read TGTGCCAGCAGTCCTATCCTCTTTACTAGGGAGAGCTCCTACAATGAGCAGTTCTTC.

This clonotype was observed a few times. V is TRBV6-4 and J is TRBJ2-3; D tentatively fits TRBD1 or TRBD2 (5 bases each). The CDR3 covers 15 residues. Trimming removed 7 bases from V and 2 bases from J, with 16 bases in between. Germline assignment: CDR1 MRHNA and CDR2 SNTAGT. The CDR3 coding sequence is TGTGCCAGCAAAGAGGGACGCGCGCACACAGATACGCAGTATTTT. Translating gives CASKEGRAHTDTQYF.

This chain uses TRBV29-1 with TRBJ2-3; 15 nucleotides align to TRBD2. The CDR3 is made up of 16 amino acids. Germline values: CDR1 SQVTM, CDR2 ANQGSEA. Germline trimming cut 3 bases from V and 10 bases from J; bases unmatched to any gene: 11. This chain's CDR3 is CSVDGLAGGAIDAQYF. Here the CDR3 DNA reads TGCAGCGTTGATGGACTAGCGGGGGGGGCAATTGATGCGCAGTATTTT.

There are a few counts of this clonotype. The chain recombines TRBV12-3 or TRBV12-4 with TRBJ2-5, with 9 bases fitting TRBD1. This CDR3 contains 16 residues. Trimming removed 0 bases from V and 1 base from J; junction bases left unmatched: 3. This chain's CDR3 is CASSLAGQGIQETQYF. The CDR3 bases are TGTGCCAGCAGTTTAGCTGGACAGGGGATCCAAGAGACCCAGTACTTC.

V and J are TRBV29-1 and TRBJ2-7; a weak D match, TRBD1 (5 bases). The ends were cut back, 1 base at V and 0 bases at J, with 10 bases in the middle. The germline CDR1 and CDR2 sequences are SQVTM and ANQGSEA. CDR3 size: 14 residues. The CDR3 nucleotides are TGCAGCGTTGAAGGTGACAGAAGCTCCTACGAGCAGTACTTC. Residues: CSVEGDRSSYEQYF.

This clonotype was detected a few times. The J gene is TRBJ2-7, the V gene TRBV4-2; no clear D gene. Between the trimmed V and J ends, which lost 0 bases and 4 bases, there was a span of 13 bases. CDR1 and CDR2 from the germline V gene are LGHNA and YNFKEQ. The CDR3 is made up of 15 amino acids. DNA of the CDR3: TGTGCCAGCAGCCAAGATAGGGTAGATCCTTACGAGCAGTACTTC. Translation: CASSQDRVDPYEQYF.

CDR3 DNA: TGCGCCAGCAGCTTGGAGGGGATCGGGTTCAATGAGCAGTTCTTC. Protein product: CASSLEGIGFNEQFF. V is TRBV5-1 and J is TRBJ2-1; weak D call: TRBD1 (5 bases). V lost 0 bases and J lost 6, with 13 bases in between. CDR1 is SGHRS and CDR2 is YFSETQ in the germline V gene. The CDR3 runs to 15 residues.